This T cell receptor beta chain was found in a study of T cells in Graves' hyperthyroidism and ophthalmopathy. The length of the CDR3 is 18 residues. The V segment lost 0 bases and the J segment 12 bases; nucleotides outside the gene matches: 12. CDR1 and CDR2 (germline): ENHRY, SYGVKD. This clonotype was counted many times. The antigen is undetermined. TCR beta CDR3 sequences were amplified from RNA transcripts. The HTBI primer set was used in a first-round RT-PCR of the TCR CDR3. TCRdb recomputed calls from the multiplex PCR reads with MiXCR, one row per CDR3 protein. The sample carries hundreds of thousands of distinct CDR3 sequences, over 11% recorded once. Study-wide findings and caveats: In the analysis, a 13 V-J model separated ophthalmopathy from stable hyperthyroidism.

The chain is built from TRBV10-3 and TRBJ2-1; 15 bases are a match to TRBD2. This TCR was recovered from a woman younger than 45 with Graves' hyperthyroidism. The sequencing input was blood. The CDR3, as DNA: TGTGCCATCAGTGAGTCTGACCGGACTAGCGGGAGGGCCGGTGGGCAGTTCTTC. It codes for CAISESDRTSGRAGGQFF.